This is a list of T cell receptor beta chains from one sample in a study of PD-L1 blockade in urothelial cancer. Sequencing used immunoSEQ multiplex PCR; TCRdb keeps in-frame clones, though not all of them. This table has some 35,000 clones, 82% appearing once. Sequencing was performed on PBMCs, taken around atezolizumab (anti-PD-L1) treatment. Receptors were obtained from a man aged 60-69 years with urothelial cancer. The CDR3 runs from the conserved cysteine through the conserved F or W.

j_call v_call cdr3_aa
TRBJ2-3 TRBV5-5 CASSYPGTTDTQYF
TRBJ2-5 TRBV2 CASSESARLVGVGTQYF
TRBJ2-3 TRBV5-1 CASSERLAGGVVDTQYF
TRBJ1-2 TRBV4-1 CASSQETDNYGYTF
TRBJ1-2 TRBV2 CASRADTASYGYTF
TRBJ1-6 TRBV20-1 CSASLQPLHF
TRBJ2-1 TRBV2 CASSGAGGPPLLFF
TRBJ1-1 TRBV7-9 CASSFRQTWNTEAFF
TRBJ2-5 TRBV27 CASSPLASGGEETQYF
TRBJ2-7 TRBV6-1 CASSGVDIVEF
TRBJ1-4 TRBV2 CASARTATNEKLFF